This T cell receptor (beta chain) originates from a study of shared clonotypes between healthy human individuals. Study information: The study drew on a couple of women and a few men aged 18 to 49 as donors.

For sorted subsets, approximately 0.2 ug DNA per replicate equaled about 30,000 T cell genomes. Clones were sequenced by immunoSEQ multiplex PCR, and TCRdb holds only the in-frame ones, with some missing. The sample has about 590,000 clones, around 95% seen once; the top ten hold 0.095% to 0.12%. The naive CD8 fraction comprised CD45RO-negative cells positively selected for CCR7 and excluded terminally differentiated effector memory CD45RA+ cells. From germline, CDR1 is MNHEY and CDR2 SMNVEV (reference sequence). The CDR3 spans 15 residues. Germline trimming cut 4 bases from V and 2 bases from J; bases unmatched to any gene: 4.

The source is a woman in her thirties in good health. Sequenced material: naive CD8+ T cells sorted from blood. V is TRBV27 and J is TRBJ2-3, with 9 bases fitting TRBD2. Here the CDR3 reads CASSWVAGATDTQYF. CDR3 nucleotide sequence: TGTGCCAGCAGTTGGGTAGCGGGAGCCACAGATACGCAGTATTTT.